This T cell receptor (beta chain) is drawn from a study of T cell responses to AZD1222 COVID-19 vaccine. Looking at the study overall: Both about-4-week and about-12-week second-dose recipients were combined.

Measured with immunoSEQ multiplex PCR; TCRdb has only the in-frame clones, and not every one. The sample lists some 150,000 clones; around 91% were seen once. Comments on this clone: What it binds is not known.

The CDR3 is 15 residues long. V lost 4 bases, J lost 0 bases, and 12 bases lay in between. Germline V gene lookup returns CDR1 LGHDT and CDR2 YNNKEL (reference sequence). General study points: Females outnumbered males among donors, who were mostly white British; clonal diversity was possibly underestimated. A reported finding is that nearly half of spike-specific TCRs target unmutated variant regions. Repertoires in all cases were sampled only once the peak T cell response had passed.

The chain uses TRBV3-1 (or the pseudogene TRBV3-2) and TRBJ1-1; possible D gene TRBD1, 5 bases. This sequence was found in an adult in good health. Source: peripheral blood, taken on day 0 of AZD1222 vaccination. Here the CDR3 reads CASSPQAAMNTEAFF. In nucleotides, the CDR3 is TGTGCCAGCAGCCCACAGGCGGCTATGAACACTGAAGCTTTCTTT.